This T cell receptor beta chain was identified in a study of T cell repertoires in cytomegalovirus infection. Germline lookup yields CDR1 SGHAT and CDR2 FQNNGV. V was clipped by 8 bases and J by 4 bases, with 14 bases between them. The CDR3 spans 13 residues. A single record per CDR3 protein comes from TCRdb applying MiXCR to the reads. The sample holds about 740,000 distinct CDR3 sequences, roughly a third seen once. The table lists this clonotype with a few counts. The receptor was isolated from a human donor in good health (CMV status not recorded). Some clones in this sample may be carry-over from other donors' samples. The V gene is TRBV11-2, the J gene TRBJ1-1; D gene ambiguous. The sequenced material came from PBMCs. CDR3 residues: CASVPRTGTEAFF. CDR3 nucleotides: TGTGCCAGCGTACCAAGGACGGGCACTGAAGCTTTCTTT.